The 7 T cell receptor beta chains below all came from one sample that was sequenced in a study of breast tumors, draining lymph nodes, adjacent tissues. TCRdb passed the multiplex PCR reads through MiXCR, listing each CDR3 protein once. The sample shows some 250,000 distinct CDR3 sequences, 30% to 35% of them seen only once. Breast cancer patients provided tissue from their axillary draining lymph nodes. What was sequenced was axillary lymph node tissue. The receptors originated from a female donor with breast cancer. Some clones in this sample may be carry-over from other donors' samples.

This clonotype was seen ten or more times. The chain has TRBV19 and TRBJ1-2; D might be TRBD1 (6 bases). The CDR3 is 15 residues long. Trimming took off 4 bases at V and 5 bases at J, with 17 bases between the two ends. Germline V gene lookup returns CDR1 LNHDA and CDR2 SQIVND (reference sequence). CDR3 DNA sequence: TGTGCCAGTAGTAACCGACTGACAGGCCCTTATGGCTACACCTTC. Amino acids: CASSNRLTGPYGYTF.

This clonotype was seen at least ten times. This chain uses TRBV10-3 with TRBJ2-1; D might be TRBD2 (5 bases). CDR3 length equals 15 residues. Trimming cost V 3 bases and J 6 bases, with 15 bases left between them. Germline V CDR1 and CDR2: ENHRY, SYGVKD. The DNA for the CDR3 is TGTGCCATCAGTGACCCGGTAGGGAGAATCAATGAGCAGTTCTTC. It yields the protein CAISDPVGRINEQFF.

The genes are TRBV20-1 and TRBJ2-7; 7 bases match TRBD1. Trimming at V came to 3 bases and at J to 6 bases, leaving 5 bases not matched to a gene. This CDR3 is built from 12 residues. Germline loops: CDR1 DFQATT, CDR2 SNEGSKA (reference sequence). The CDR3 reads CSASKGAAEQYF. The CDR3 nucleotides read TGCAGTGCTAGTAAGGGGGCGGCCGAGCAGTACTTC.

This clonotype turned up a few times. The chain is built from TRBV6-1 and TRBJ2-7; tentatively, D is TRBD1 (6 bases). Germline V gene sequence: CDR1 MNHNS, CDR2 SASEGT. The CDR3 extends over 15 amino acids. V was pared by 6 bases and J by 0 bases, with 15 bases between. The CDR3: CASRKTGTISYEQYF. For the CDR3, the DNA is TGTGCCAGCAGAAAAACAGGGACCATCTCCTACGAGCAGTACTTC.

This clonotype has a count of ten or more. This chain links TRBV7-2 with TRBJ2-1, with 7 bases fitting TRBD1. CDR3 size: 15 residues. V lost 5 bases and J lost 6; bases outside the gene matches: 10. CDR1 and CDR2 from the germline V gene are SGHTA and FQGNSA. The DNA for the CDR3 is TGTGCCAGCAGCCCGACAGGGACCCTCGGCAATGAGCAGTTCTTC. Its translation: CASSPTGTLGNEQFF.

Points on this clonotype: It may be a read error: a sequence one base away is much more abundant. This rearrangement joins TRBV20-1 to TRBJ2-1, with 9 bases lining up with TRBD1. CDR3 length: 15 residues. Germline assignment: CDR1 DFQATT and CDR2 SNEGSKA (reference sequence). V shed 4 bases and J 8 bases; nucleotides not matched to a gene: 12. The CDR3: CSAKTGTGKTDEQFF. In nucleotides, the CDR3 is TGCAGTGCTAAAACTGGGACAGGGAAAACCGATGAGCAGTTCTTC.

Notes on this clonotype: It may be a read error: a sequence one base away is much more abundant. The V call is TRBV20-1, the J call TRBJ2-1; perhaps TRBD1 as D (6 bases). CDR3 length: 13 residues. The ends were cut back, 4 bases at V and 12 bases at J, with 19 bases in the middle. In germline, CDR1 is DFQATT, CDR2 SNEGSKA (reference sequence). The CDR3 protein is CSAKGEFRDAQFF. CDR3 coding DNA: TGCAGTGCTAAGGGGGAGTTTCGCGATGCGCAGTTCTTC.